This T cell receptor beta chain was captured in a study of CD4 T cells in relation to SARS-CoV-2 and coronaviruses. At the level of the study: ViraFEST: roughly ten-day antigen culture of PBMCs, then TCR beta CDR3 sequencing.

With 2 bases removed from V and 5 bases from J, the gap between germline ends came to 4 bases. Germline values: CDR1 MNHEY, CDR2 SVGEGT. CDR3 size: 12 residues. Profiled with immunoSEQ multiplex PCR; TCRdb holds only in-frame clones, not every one. The repertoire holds about 20,000 clones, with around 68% as singletons. In the case of this clone: Antigen specificity is unknown.

CD4+ T cells from unexposed donors were obtained before the COVID-19 pandemic (2011-2018). The cells were cultured for approximately 10 days before CD4+ T cells were isolated. The specimen was CD4+ T cells from PBMCs, cultured in vitro. This sequence originates from a human donor in good health. The chain joins TRBV6-2 or TRBV6-3 to TRBJ1-5, with D hard to call. The DNA of the CDR3 is TGTGCCAGCAGTTACGCAGATCAGCCCCAGCATTTT. This sequence encodes CASSYADQPQHF.